This T cell receptor beta chain was identified in a study of immune cell composition in non-small cell lung cancer. Findings of the study overall: Around 80% of squamous and about 31% of adenocarcinoma cases had tumour-associated clones >0.5%.

Normal lung was taken at the farthest possible site, at least 3 cm from tumour. V shed 2 bases and J shed 3 bases, with 7 bases lying between them. CDR3 length equals 13 residues. Germline values: CDR1 MNHNY, CDR2 SVGAGI (reference sequence). Note on this clone: Its antigen is not known.

Clones were sequenced by immunoSEQ multiplex PCR, and TCRdb holds only the in-frame ones, with some missing. The sample records some 16,000 clones, over 65% being singletons. The sample was also reused in another study, on CD4 T cells in lung cancer.

The sequencing input was non-adjacent lung tissue. The chain has TRBV6-6 and TRBJ1-1; no clear D. This receptor was obtained from a human donor with non-small cell lung cancer. The CDR3 DNA sequence: TGTGCCAGCAGTTACGTCAGAGACACTGAAGCTTTCTTT. Its translation is CASSYVRDTEAFF.